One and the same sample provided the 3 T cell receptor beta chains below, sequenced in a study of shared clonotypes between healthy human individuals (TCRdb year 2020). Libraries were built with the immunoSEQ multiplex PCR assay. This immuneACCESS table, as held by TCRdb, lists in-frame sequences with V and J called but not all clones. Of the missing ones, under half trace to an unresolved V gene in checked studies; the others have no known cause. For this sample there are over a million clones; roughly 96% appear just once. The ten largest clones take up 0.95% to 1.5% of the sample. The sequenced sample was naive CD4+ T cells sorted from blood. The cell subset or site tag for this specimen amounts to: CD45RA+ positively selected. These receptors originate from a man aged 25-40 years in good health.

The CDR3 spells CASSHPDRAGNTIYF. As DNA, the CDR3 is TGTGCCAGCAGCCATCCGGACAGGGCTGGAAACACCATATATTTT. The V gene is TRBV4-2, the J gene TRBJ1-3, with 8 bases that match TRBD1. Losses at the gene ends were 3 bases for V and 2 bases for J; bases not matched to a gene: 3. The CDR3 is 15 residues long. In germline, CDR1 is LGHNA, CDR2 YNFKEQ.

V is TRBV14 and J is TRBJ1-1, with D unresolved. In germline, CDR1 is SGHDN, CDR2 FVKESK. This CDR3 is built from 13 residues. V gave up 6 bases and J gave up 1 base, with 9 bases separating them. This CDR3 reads CASSTLTNTEAFF. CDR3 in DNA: TGTGCCAGCAGTACACTCACGAACACTGAAGCTTTCTTT.

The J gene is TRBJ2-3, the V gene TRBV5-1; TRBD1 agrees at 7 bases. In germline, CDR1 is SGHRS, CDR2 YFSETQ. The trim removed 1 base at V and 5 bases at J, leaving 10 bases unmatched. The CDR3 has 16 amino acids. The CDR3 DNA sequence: TGCGCCAGCAGCTTGTCTCAGGGGGTGTCCTTAGATACGCAGTATTTT. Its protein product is CASSLSQGVSLDTQYF.